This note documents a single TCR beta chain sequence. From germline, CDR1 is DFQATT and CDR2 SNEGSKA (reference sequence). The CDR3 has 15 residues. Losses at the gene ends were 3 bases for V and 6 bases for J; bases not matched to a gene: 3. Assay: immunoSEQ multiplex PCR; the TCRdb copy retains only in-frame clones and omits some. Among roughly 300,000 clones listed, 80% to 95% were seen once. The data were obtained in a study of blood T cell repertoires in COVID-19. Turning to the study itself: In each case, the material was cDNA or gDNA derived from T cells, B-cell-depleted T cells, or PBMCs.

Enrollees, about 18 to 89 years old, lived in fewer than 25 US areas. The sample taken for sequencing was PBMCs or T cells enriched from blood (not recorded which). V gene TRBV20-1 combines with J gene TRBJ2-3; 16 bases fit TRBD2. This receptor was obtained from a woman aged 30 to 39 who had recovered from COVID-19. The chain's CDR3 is CSASGTSGRGDTQYF. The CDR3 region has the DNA TGCAGTGCTAGTGGGACTAGCGGGAGGGGGGATACGCAGTATTTT.